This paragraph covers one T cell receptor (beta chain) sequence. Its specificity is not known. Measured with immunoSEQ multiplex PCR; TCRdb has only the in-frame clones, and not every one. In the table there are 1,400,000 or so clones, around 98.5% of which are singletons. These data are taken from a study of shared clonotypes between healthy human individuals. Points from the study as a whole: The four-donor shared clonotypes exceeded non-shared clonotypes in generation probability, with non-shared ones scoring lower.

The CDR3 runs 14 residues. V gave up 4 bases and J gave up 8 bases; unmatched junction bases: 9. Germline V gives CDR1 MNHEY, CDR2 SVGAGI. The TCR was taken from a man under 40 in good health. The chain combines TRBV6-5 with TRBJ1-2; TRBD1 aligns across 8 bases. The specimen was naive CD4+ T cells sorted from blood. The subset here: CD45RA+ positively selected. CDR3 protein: CASSSRGTGDGYTF. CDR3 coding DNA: TGTGCCAGCAGTTCCCGGGGGACAGGCGACGGCTACACCTTC.